This is a list of T cell receptor beta chains from one sample in a study of T-cell reconstitution after alpha-beta-depleted transplantation in children. TCRdb called the PCR reads again in MiXCR, with one record for every CDR3 protein. The table shows approximately 130,000 distinct CDR3 sequences, with around a tenth occurring only once. Source: PBMCs, mostly from graft donor cells, taken 180 days after TCRalphabeta/CD19-depleted stem cell transplant. Receptors originate from a girl in the first two years of life who had a stem cell transplant for combined immunodeficiency, so the T cells may come from the graft donor. Both conserved end residues are part of each CDR3. A D gene is named only where the DNA matches it firmly. Where a row states a size, it is once, few, many or the class of an expanded clone; other rows omit it.

D: -; V: TRBV27; J: TRBJ2-1; size: -; CDR3: CASSPTWDFSYNEQFF; DNA: TGTGCCAGCAGTCCGACTTGGGACTTCTCCTACAATGAGCAGTTCTTC
D: -; V: TRBV9; J: TRBJ2-3; size: -; CDR3: CASSHYPGDTQYF; DNA: TGTGCCAGCAGCCATTATCCGGGAGATACGCAGTATTTT
D: -; V: TRBV12-3/TRBV12-4; J: TRBJ2-3; size: -; CDR3: CASSWTGRGDTQYF; DNA: TGTGCCAGCAGTTGGACAGGGAGGGGAGATACGCAGTATTTT
D: -; V: TRBV28; J: TRBJ2-7; size: few; CDR3: CASRMGRAYEQYF; DNA: TGTGCCAGCAGGATGGGCAGGGCCTACGAGCAGTACTTC
D: TRBD1; V: TRBV12-3/TRBV12-4; J: TRBJ2-7; size: -; CDR3: CASSRGTGVHEQYF; DNA: TGTGCCAGCAGCCGCGGGACAGGGGTCCACGAGCAGTACTTC
D: TRBD1; V: TRBV10-3; J: TRBJ1-2; size: many; CDR3: CAISERTGRSYGYTF; DNA: TGTGCCATCAGTGAGCGGACAGGGCGTAGCTATGGCTACACCTTC
D: -; V: TRBV6-1; J: TRBJ2-6; size: -; CDR3: CASSELRWGANVLTF; DNA: TGTGCCAGCAGTGAATTGCGTTGGGGGGCCAACGTCCTGACTTTC
D: TRBD2; V: TRBV7-2; J: TRBJ2-2; size: -; CDR3: CASSLGGRPSGTGELFF; DNA: TGTGCCAGCAGCTTGGGCGGGAGGCCTTCCGGCACCGGGGAGCTGTTTTTT
D: -; V: TRBV18; J: TRBJ2-2; size: -; CDR3: CASSPPQGPNTGELFF; DNA: TGTGCCAGCTCACCACCGCAGGGACCAAACACCGGGGAGCTGTTTTTT
D: -; V: TRBV12-3/TRBV12-4; J: TRBJ1-2; size: -; CDR3: CASSFRQLPNYGYTF; DNA: TGTGCCAGCAGTTTCCGACAGCTGCCTAACTATGGCTACACCTTC
D: TRBD1; V: TRBV30; J: TRBJ2-2; size: few; CDR3: CASGTGMVAGELFF; DNA: TGTGCCTCCGGGACAGGGATGGTGGCCGGGGAGCTGTTTTTT
D: TRBD2; V: TRBV9; J: TRBJ2-7; size: few; CDR3: CASSVGAGVAYEQYF; DNA: TGTGCCAGCAGCGTAGGAGCGGGGGTCGCCTACGAGCAGTACTTC
D: -; V: TRBV4-3; J: TRBJ2-1; size: few; CDR3: CASSQGVTLNNEQFF; DNA: TGCGCCAGCAGCCAAGGCGTGACCTTAAACAATGAGCAGTTCTTC
D: -; V: TRBV15; J: TRBJ2-3; size: many; CDR3: CATSRELGASTDTQYF; DNA: TGTGCCACCAGCAGAGAGCTAGGAGCTAGCACAGATACGCAGTATTTT